The rows below give T cell receptor beta chains drawn from one sample of a study of human T cells and chemical hapten exposure. TCRdb itself ran the RACE reads through MiXCR, one entry per CDR3 protein. This sample has 82,000 or so distinct CDR3 sequences, with over 10% found just once. The sample here was whole blood, taken in connection with sensitization to the hapten diphenylcyclopropenone (DPC). These receptors all come from a woman aged 45-65 years with alopecia areata. Some clones in this sample may be carry-over from other donors' samples. The CDR3 runs from the conserved cysteine through the conserved F or W. D genes are given only for firm matches. Rows give clone size only sometimes, using once, few, many, or a class for an expanded clone.

CSAPGVGQGPYEQYF,TGCAGTGCTCCAGGGGTGGGACAGGGTCCCTACGAGCAGTACTTC,TRBJ2-7,.,TRBV20-1,TRBD1
CASSPTPIPQAHYEQYF,TGTGCCAGCAGTCCTACCCCTATCCCACAAGCGCACTACGAGCAGTACTTC,TRBJ2-7,few,TRBV6-5,.
CASSLVSGPGAGELFF,TGTGCCAGCAGCTTAGTGTCTGGCCCCGGCGCCGGGGAGCTGTTTTTT,TRBJ2-2,many,TRBV7-2,.
CASSGSDTGELFF,TGTGCCAGCAGTGGGAGTGATACCGGGGAGCTGTTTTTT,TRBJ2-2,many,TRBV6-4,.
CASSPISYNEQFF,TGTGCCAGCAGCCCGATCTCCTACAATGAGCAGTTCTTC,TRBJ2-1,.,TRBV3-1,.
CASRGLGGATDTQYF,TGTGCCAGCAGGGGACTCGGGGGAGCGACAGATACGCAGTATTTT,TRBJ2-3,.,TRBV6-5,.
CASRVDTSGNTIYF,TGTGCCAGCAGGGTCGACACCTCTGGAAACACCATATATTTT,TRBJ1-3,many,TRBV2,.
CSARGIRDLDTYEQYF,TGCAGTGCTAGAGGGATCCGGGACTTGGATACCTACGAGCAGTACTTC,TRBJ2-7,many,TRBV20-1,.
CASSLYGIETQYF,TGTGCCAGCAGCTTGTACGGGATCGAGACCCAGTACTTC,TRBJ2-5,few,TRBV3-1,.
CSVEGWDSTYGYTF,TGCAGCGTTGAAGGGTGGGACAGTACCTATGGCTACACCTTC,TRBJ1-2,few,TRBV29-1,TRBD1
CASSLSVFDSYEQYF,TGTGCCAGCAGTTTATCGGTTTTTGACTCCTACGAGCAGTACTTC,TRBJ2-7,.,TRBV27,.
CSVAPGTGITEAFF,TGCAGCGTTGCTCCCGGGACAGGGATCACTGAAGCTTTCTTT,TRBJ1-1,.,TRBV29-1,TRBD1
CAISRQDTDTQYF,TGTGCCATCAGCAGACAGGACACAGATACGCAGTATTTT,TRBJ2-3,many,TRBV10-3,.
CSVDRGQGTEAFF,TGCAGCGTTGACCGAGGACAGGGAACTGAAGCTTTCTTT,TRBJ1-1,.,TRBV29-1,TRBD1
CATSRVTGVGGTEAFF,TGTGCCACCAGCAGAGTAACAGGGGTAGGAGGGACTGAAGCTTTCTTT,TRBJ1-1,few,TRBV15,TRBD1
CASSLGSFSGRGTDTQYF,TGTGCCAGCAGCTTAGGTTCATTTAGCGGGAGAGGAACAGATACGCAGTATTTT,TRBJ2-3,few,TRBV7-8,TRBD2
CATSRDLAGGLNQPQHF,TGTGCCACCAGCAGAGATTTGGCAGGGGGCCTGAATCAGCCCCAGCATTTT,TRBJ1-5,many,TRBV15,TRBD1
CASGIGQAGANVLTF,TGTGCCAGCGGAATCGGACAGGCTGGGGCCAACGTCCTGACTTTC,TRBJ2-6,many,TRBV6-1,TRBD1
CASSVVQGTEAFF,TGTGCCAGCAGCGTGGTACAGGGCACTGAAGCTTTCTTT,TRBJ1-1,.,TRBV9,.
CASSETSGSGETQYF,TGCGCCAGCAGCGAAACTAGCGGGAGCGGGGAGACCCAGTACTTC,TRBJ2-5,once,TRBV10-1,TRBD2
CAWSATSGSRSNEQFF,TGTGCCTGGAGTGCGACTAGCGGGAGTAGGTCCAATGAGCAGTTCTTC,TRBJ2-1,.,TRBV30,TRBD2
CASSFLSGTADEAFF,TGTGCCAGCAGTTTTTTATCCGGGACTGCTGATGAAGCTTTCTTT,TRBJ1-1,many,TRBV12-3/TRBV12-4,.
CASSFWKPFGYEQYF,TGTGCCAGCAGCTTTTGGAAGCCGTTCGGCTACGAGCAGTACTTC,TRBJ2-7,.,TRBV13,.
CASSLRFSNRRETQYF,TGTGCCAGCAGCTTGAGGTTCTCCAACCGCCGCGAGACCCAGTACTTC,TRBJ2-5,few,TRBV5-5,.
CASSPPSTGSYEQYF,TGTGCCAGCAGCCCGCCCTCCACAGGATCCTACGAGCAGTACTTC,TRBJ2-7,few,TRBV12-3/TRBV12-4,.
CASSLGGRQEKAFF,TGTGCCAGCAGCTTGGGAGGGAGACAGGAGAAAGCTTTCTTT,TRBJ1-1,few,TRBV7-6,.
CSVEGPSRETQYF,TGCAGCGTTGAAGGTCCTTCCAGGGAGACCCAGTACTTC,TRBJ2-5,.,TRBV29-1,.
CASSQDGDQEAFF,TGCGCCAGCAGCCAAGATGGTGACCAGGAAGCTTTCTTT,TRBJ1-1,many,TRBV4-1,.
CSVETNYEQYF,TGCAGCGTTGAGACAAACTACGAGCAGTACTTC,TRBJ2-7,.,TRBV29-1,.
CSVELEGARETQYF,TGCAGCGTTGAATTAGAGGGAGCCAGGGAGACCCAGTACTTC,TRBJ2-5,many,TRBV29-1,.
CAISDPTSGRANEQFF,TGTGCCATCAGTGATCCGACTAGCGGGAGGGCCAATGAGCAGTTCTTC,TRBJ2-1,.,TRBV10-3,TRBD2
CAGGTGIHEQYF,TGTGCCGGGGGGACAGGGATCCACGAGCAGTACTTC,TRBJ2-7,many,TRBV28,TRBD1
CASSWTGVGNTEAFF,TGTGCCAGCAGTTGGACAGGGGTGGGGAACACTGAAGCTTTCTTT,TRBJ1-1,.,TRBV2,TRBD1
CSARGTGNTEAFF,TGCAGTGCTAGGGGGACAGGGAACACTGAAGCTTTCTTT,TRBJ1-1,.,TRBV20-1,TRBD1
CSARGSAGVAEQYF,TGCAGTGCTAGAGGATCGGCGGGAGTTGCCGAGCAGTACTTC,TRBJ2-7,many,TRBV20-1,TRBD2
CSASRDASGNTIYF,TGCAGTGCTTCCAGGGACGCCTCTGGAAACACCATATATTTT,TRBJ1-3,.,TRBV20-1,.
CASSVSAQGGNEQFF,TGTGCCAGCAGTGTGTCGGCGCAAGGAGGTAATGAGCAGTTCTTC,TRBJ2-1,few,TRBV2,.
CASSLAILAGRNEQFF,TGTGCCAGCAGCTTAGCTATATTAGCGGGTAGAAATGAGCAGTTCTTC,TRBJ2-1,many,TRBV11-2,TRBD2
CSARSGGIDEQFF,TGCAGTGCTAGATCTGGCGGCATAGATGAGCAGTTCTTC,TRBJ2-1,.,TRBV20-1,.
CASKGSALNQPQHF,TGTGCCAGCAAAGGCTCAGCGCTCAATCAGCCCCAGCATTTT,TRBJ1-5,many,TRBV12-3/TRBV12-4,.
CATSRYRNTEAFF,TGTGCCACCAGCAGGTATAGGAACACTGAAGCTTTCTTT,TRBJ1-1,many,TRBV15,.
CASSAGLADQETQYF,TGTGCCAGCAGCGCAGGACTAGCGGACCAAGAGACCCAGTACTTC,TRBJ2-5,.,TRBV7-6,TRBD2
CASSQDLTGNTIYF,TGTGCCAGCAGCCAGGACTTGACTGGAAACACCATATATTTT,TRBJ1-3,many,TRBV3-1,.